These T cell receptor beta chains were read from a single sample in a study of T cell repertoires in cytomegalovirus infection. Antigens for these TCRs are unknown. TCRdb re-derived calls from the reads in MiXCR, one entry per CDR3 protein. Among approximately 130,000 distinct CDR3 sequences listed, more than 20% were seen once. The sequenced sample was PBMCs, sequenced either directly or after in vitro stimulation (not recorded which). These receptors came from a human donor in good health (CMV status not recorded). Some clones in this sample may be carry-over from other donors' samples. Each CDR3 is given with its conserved first and last residue. The D gene is left open where the match is weak. Clone size appears in some rows only: once, few, many, or a class for an expanded clone.

v_call,d_call,clone_size,j_call,cdr3_nt,cdr3_aa
TRBV19,TRBD1,NA,TRBJ2-1,TGTGCCAGTAGTGTGGCGGCGGGGACAGGCAACAATGAGCAGTTCTTC,CASSVAAGTGNNEQFF
TRBV15,NA,NA,TRBJ1-4,TGTGCCACCAGCAGAGATTTTAACTCAGCGACTAATGAAAAACTGTTTTTT,CATSRDFNSATNEKLFF
TRBV7-9,NA,NA,TRBJ2-5,TGTGCCACCTCCCCCCCCCCCCAAGAGACCCAGTACTTC,CATSPPPQETQYF
TRBV28,NA,NA,TRBJ2-1,TGTGCCAGCAGTTTACCCCTATCACAGGGCCTTCCCGGGGAGTTCTTC,CASSLPLSQGLPGEFF
TRBV4-1,TRBD2,once,TRBJ2-1,TGCGCCAGCAGCCATACACCGGGACTAGCAGAAGATGAGCAGTTCTTC,CASSHTPGLAEDEQFF
TRBV14,NA,NA,TRBJ1-1,TGTGCCAGCAGCCAGTCGGGACGGCGGAACACTGAAGCTTTCTTT,CASSQSGRRNTEAFF
TRBV4-1,NA,NA,TRBJ2-1,TGCGCCAGCAGCCACCTTAGTTCCAATGAGCAGTTCTTC,CASSHLSSNEQFF
TRBV7-9,NA,many,TRBJ2-2,TGTGCCAGCAGCCCGCCAAGACCCGGTCCCGGGGAGCTGTTTTTT,CASSPPRPGPGELFF
TRBV7-2,NA,large,TRBJ2-3,TGTGCCAGCAGCCAGTACGGGTTGGGGCAAGCAGATACGCAGTATTTT,CASSQYGLGQADTQYF
TRBV28,TRBD1,medium-sized,TRBJ1-1,TGTGCCAGCAGCCCTCCGGGACAGGGTTTGGTAATGAACACTGAAGCTTTCTTT,CASSPPGQGLVMNTEAFF
TRBV19,NA,many,TRBJ2-1,TGTGCCAGTAGTTCCCACAGGAGGAAAGTTGAGCAGTTCTTC,CASSSHRRKVEQFF
TRBV15,TRBD2,many,TRBJ2-3,TGTGCCACCAGGAGCGGGGTGAACACAGATACGCAGTATTTT,CATRSGVNTDTQYF
TRBV10-3,NA,NA,TRBJ1-2,TGTGCCATCAGTGAGTCGATGCCAGGACCCTTTTTGGACTATGGCTACACCTTC,CAISESMPGPFLDYGYTF
TRBV12-3/TRBV12-4,TRBD2,NA,TRBJ2-3,TGTGCCAGCAGTCGTCCCGGGAGGACAGATACGCAGTATTTT,CASSRPGRTDTQYF
TRBV19,NA,once,TRBJ1-3,TGTGCCAGTAGTCCCGAAGGGGCAGGGAGAAACACCATATATTTT,CASSPEGAGRNTIYF
TRBV6-6,NA,few,TRBJ2-6,TGTGCCAGTTCAGACACCTCTGGGGCCAACGTCCTGACTTTC,CASSDTSGANVLTF
TRBV6-6,NA,NA,TRBJ1-3,TGTGCCAGCAGCCCCCTTCGGCAGATTGGAGCTGGAAACACCATATATTTT,CASSPLRQIGAGNTIYF
TRBV6-2/TRBV6-3,NA,NA,TRBJ2-1,TGTGCCAGCAGCTCCGGCGGGTCCCAACCCTACAATGAGCAGTTCTTC,CASSSGGSQPYNEQFF
TRBV5-1,NA,few,TRBJ2-3,TGCGCCAGCAGCTTTCTCCCCCTTGATACGCAGTATTTT,CASSFLPLDTQYF